This T cell receptor beta chain derives from a study of blood T cell repertoires in COVID-19. About the study: Sample material is recorded as cDNA or gDNA derived from T cells, B-cell-depleted T cells, or PBMCs.

Participants' own reports of clinical history determined their cohort assignment. Each recovered donor of Cohort 3 presented with two negative PCRs, clearance, or symptom resolution. In the source study's methods: Nucleated cell counts were estimated from reference gene primer amplification. Clones were sequenced by immunoSEQ multiplex PCR, and TCRdb holds only the in-frame ones, with some missing. V, J and clone size derive from that table, while D and trimming were established from the DNA sequence. The sample holds some 350,000 clones; roughly 87% are singletons and the top ten take approximately 3%. Germline-derived CDR1 and CDR2 are LGHNA and YNFKEQ. The CDR3 has 14 amino acids. V gave up 2 bases and J gave up 6 bases, with 14 bases separating them.

The sequenced sample consisted of PBMCs or T cells enriched from blood (not recorded which). V and J are TRBV4-2 and TRBJ2-7; D gene uncertain. The sequence was collected from a woman aged 25 to 39 who had recovered from COVID-19. CDR3 nucleotide sequence: TGTGCCAGCAGCCAAACCCCGCGTTATGGCGAGCAGTACTTC. Translation gives CASSQTPRYGEQYF.